This T cell receptor beta chain was obtained from a study of T cells in Graves' hyperthyroidism and ophthalmopathy. This clonotype was seen more than once but under ten times. Its antigen is unknown. Findings and limits, study-wide: Prediction of ophthalmopathy progression came a median around 6.5 months pre-onset.

Germline lookup yields CDR1 MGHRA and CDR2 YSYEKL. CDR3 length equals 15 residues. The germline V and J ends were trimmed by 0 bases and 5 bases, with 11 bases remaining between them. Amplified regions were TCR beta CDR3 sequences from RNA transcripts. A set of HTBI primers served as the primers for a first-round RT-PCR of the TCR CDR3. Each CDR3 protein gets one entry after TCRdb re-called the multiplex PCR reads with MiXCR. The table includes approximately 510,000 distinct CDR3 sequences, about 45% detected once. The clonotype was recovered from an adult woman with Graves' disease, either hyperthyroidism or ophthalmopathy (not recorded which). The specimen was peripheral blood or thyroid tissue (not recorded which). The chain couples TRBV4-1 to TRBJ2-1; D ambiguous. The DNA for the CDR3 is TGCGCCAGCAGCCAAGAGGGTGTAGAAGACAATGAGCAGTTCTTC. Its protein product is CASSQEGVEDNEQFF.